A single T cell receptor (beta chain) is shown here with its context. The data originate from a study of long-term antiretroviral therapy in people with HIV. An immunoSEQ assay, version v3.0, was performed at survey level. This table comes from immunoSEQ multiplex PCR, and its TCRdb copy is limited to in-frame clones, with some not included. The data show some 40,000 clones, less than 95% seen once. Trimming took off 3 bases at V and 5 bases at J, with 13 bases between the two ends. Germline assignment: CDR1 MDHEN and CDR2 SYDVKM. CDR3 size: 14 residues. V usage is TRBV28 and J usage is TRBJ2-5, with D perhaps TRBD2 (5 bases). The material was unsorted PBMCs, obtained 9 to 9.5 years after starting antiretroviral therapy. This receptor was obtained from a young man with HIV. For the CDR3, the DNA is TGTGCCAGCAGTTTCGTCGAGGGTGGGGAGACCCAGTACTTC. Translated, it gives CASSFVEGGETQYF.